This entry lists 32 T cell receptor beta chains sequenced from one sample in a study of identifying expanded T cells in peripheral blood. TCRdb's copy holds only in-frame clones and misses some; the assay was immunoSEQ multiplex PCR. The sample yields about 97,000 clones, 70% to 90% seen once. Sample: blood. These receptor sequences come from a person aged 18 to 70 in good health.

DNA of the CDR3: TGTGCCAGTAGAAGGACAGGGGCTAATGAAAAACTGTTTTTT. Amino acid sequence: CASRRTGANEKLFF. The chain links TRBV19 to TRBJ1-4, with TRBD1 identical over 9 bases. V lost 6 bases to trimming and J lost 3 bases; unmatched junction nucleotides: 2. The CDR3 length is 14 residues. CDR1 is LNHDA and CDR2 is SQIVND in the germline V gene (reference sequence).

This sequence joins TRBV6-5 and TRBJ2-1; 7 positions agree with TRBD2. The CDR3 length is 14 residues. The junction had 5 bases not matched to a gene; V was cut back by 7 bases and J by 2 bases. In germline, CDR1 is MNHEY, CDR2 SVGAGI. The CDR3 nucleotides are TGTGCCAGCAACCGGGGGGTCGCCTACAATGAGCAGTTCTTC. Its protein is CASNRGVAYNEQFF.

This clone was found once. The chain combines TRBV6-5 with TRBJ2-7, with TRBD1 matching 9 bases. The germline V gene has CDR1 MNHEY and CDR2 SVGAGI. The CDR3 loop spans 15 amino acids. The V and J ends lost 6 bases and 1 base, in that order; junction bases with no gene match: 7. In DNA, the CDR3 is TGTGCCAGCAGACCGACAGGGGGTGGGTCCTACGAGCAGTACTTC. This encodes CASRPTGGGSYEQYF.

This chain uses TRBV5-3 with TRBJ1-2, with D maybe TRBD1 (5 bases). TRBV5-3 is an ORF, with its function uncertain. With 4 bases removed from V and 4 bases from J, the gap between germline ends came to 23 bases. The CDR3 totals 17 residues. The DNA for the CDR3 is TGTGCCAGAAGCACAAAACCTCGGGACCTCGGGTCCTATGGCTACACCTTC. Protein: CARSTKPRDLGSYGYTF.

This clone was recorded once. This sequence joins TRBV4-2 and TRBJ2-7; D remains unclear. Trimming took 4 bases from V and 1 from J, leaving 14 bases between them. The germline gives CDR1 LGHNA, CDR2 YNFKEQ. The CDR3 is 15 amino acids. Written as DNA, the CDR3 is TGTGCCAGCAGCCCGACCGCAGCGAAATCCTACGAGCAGTACTTC. This gives the protein CASSPTAAKSYEQYF.

This clone was seen only once. This sequence joins TRBV19 and TRBJ1-6; D gene unclear. CDR1 is LNHDA, CDR2 SQIVND, per germline (reference sequence). Trimming shortened V by 3 bases and J by 7 bases, and 10 bases separated the two germline ends. There are 14 residues in the CDR3. The CDR3 loop is CASSIGGMNSPLHF. For the CDR3, the DNA is TGTGCCAGTAGTATCGGCGGTATGAATTCACCCCTCCACTTT.

In its sample, this clone was seen a few times. The chain is built from TRBV27 and TRBJ1-2; 8 bases match TRBD1. This CDR3 has 15 amino acids. Germline CDR1 MNHEY, CDR2 SMNVEV (reference sequence). Trimming took 0 bases from V and 9 from J; bases not matched to a gene: 9. CDR3: CASSLSFRGQVRYTF. For the CDR3, the DNA is TGTGCCAGCAGTTTATCGTTCAGGGGGCAGGTTCGCTACACCTTC.

V usage is TRBV7-8 and J usage is TRBJ2-3; TRBD1 or TRBD2 may be the D gene (5 bases each). Germline CDR1 reads SGHVS; CDR2 reads FQNEAQ. Trimming took 1 base from V and 2 from J, leaving 10 bases between them. The CDR3 is made up of 15 amino acids. CDR3 sequence: CASSLERGATDTQYF. The CDR3 nucleotides read TGTGCCAGCAGCTTAGAGAGGGGTGCCACAGATACGCAGTATTTT.

V is TRBV6-5 and J is TRBJ1-2, with D maybe TRBD1 (6 bases). The CDR3 extends over 13 amino acids. The germline CDR1 and CDR2 sequences are MNHEY and SVGAGI. With 7 bases removed from V and 4 bases from J, the gap between germline ends came to 13 bases. CDR3 DNA sequence: TGTGCCAGCAAACCCGACAGGCTCTATGGCTACACCTTC. This sequence encodes CASKPDRLYGYTF.

CDR3 sequence reads: CASSSDRAVNIQYF. As DNA, the CDR3 is TGTGCCAGCAGCTCCGACAGGGCGGTAAACATTCAGTACTTC. This chain links TRBV6-5 with TRBJ2-4, with 7 bases identical to TRBD1. Trimming removed 6 bases from V and 6 bases from J; junction bases left unmatched: 8. Germline loops: CDR1 MNHEY, CDR2 SVGAGI. This CDR3 is 14 amino acids long.

The rearrangement uses TRBV6-6 and TRBJ2-7; D remains ambiguous. The V end was cut by 2 bases, the J end by 4 bases, with 6 bases between. The CDR3 has 12 amino acids. CDR1 MNHNY and CDR2 SVGAGI come from the germline V gene (reference sequence). In DNA form, the CDR3 reads TGTGCCAGCAGTTACACCTTTTACGAGCAGTACTTC. Protein: CASSYTFYEQYF.

The J gene is TRBJ2-7, the V gene TRBV18, with 9 bases fitting TRBD1. J lost 4 bases, V lost 2 bases, and 9 bases had no gene match. There are 16 residues in the CDR3. Germline V CDR1 and CDR2: KGHSH, LQKENI. CDR3 sequence reads: CASSPRVRGQGYEQYF. The CDR3 coding sequence is TGTGCCAGCTCACCAAGGGTTCGGGGACAGGGTTACGAGCAGTACTTC.

This chain joins TRBV12-5 and TRBJ2-5, with D perhaps matching TRBD2 (6 bases). V was pared by 7 bases and J by 3 bases, with 18 bases between. The germline gives CDR1 LGHNT, CDR2 FRNRAP. CDR3 size: 15 residues. The CDR3: CASAGGSTAKETQYF. The CDR3 DNA reads as TGTGCTAGTGCCGGGGGATCGACAGCAAAAGAGACCCAGTACTTC.

In its sample, this clone was seen once. The chain has TRBV6-5 and TRBJ2-1; D perhaps matches TRBD1 (5 bases). The CDR3 length is 13 residues. V was clipped by 4 bases and J by 5 bases, with 9 bases between them. Germline values: CDR1 MNHEY, CDR2 SVGAGI. Written as DNA, the CDR3 is TGTGCCAGCAGTTTGTCAGGGAACAATGAGCAGTTCTTC. Translation: CASSLSGNNEQFF.

Only one count was recorded for this clone. V gene TRBV9 combines with J gene TRBJ2-5; 8 bases agree with TRBD2. V lost 0 bases to trimming and J lost 3 bases; unmatched junction nucleotides: 4. Germline V gene lookup returns CDR1 SGDLS and CDR2 YYNGEE. The CDR3 covers 15 residues. The CDR3 bases are TGTGCCAGCAGCGTAGCGGGGGGGCTAAAAGAGACCCAGTACTTC. Protein product: CASSVAGGLKETQYF.

V and J are TRBV5-6 and TRBJ2-7; 8 bases line up with TRBD1. This CDR3 is 13 amino acids long. Trimming cost V 3 bases and J 2 bases; bases outside gene matches: 1. Per the germline V gene, CDR1 is SGHDT and CDR2 is YYEEEE. The CDR3 nucleotides are TGTGCCAGCAGCTGGGACAGGCCCTACGAGCAGTACTTC. Its translation is CASSWDRPYEQYF.

The chain employs TRBV10-3 and TRBJ2-3; D is possibly TRBD2 (6 bases). With 0 bases removed from V and 0 bases from J, the gap between germline ends came to 10 bases. The germline V gene encodes CDR1 ENHRY and CDR2 SYGVKD. The CDR3 runs to 16 residues. This CDR3 reads CAISESSGFSTDTQYF. Here the CDR3 DNA reads TGTGCCATCAGTGAGTCTAGCGGCTTTAGCACAGATACGCAGTATTTT.

This clone was picked up one time. The J gene is TRBJ2-7, the V gene TRBV19; 7 nucleotides agree with TRBD2. The CDR3 length is 15 residues. Germline V lookup: CDR1 LNHDA, CDR2 SQIVND (reference sequence). With 5 bases clipped from V and 7 bases from J, the junction kept 14 bases outside the gene matches. The CDR3 reads CASSGIRTRRKEQYF. The DNA of the CDR3 is TGTGCCAGTAGTGGTATCAGGACTAGGCGCAAAGAGCAGTACTTC.

The J gene is TRBJ1-1, the V gene TRBV29-1, with D maybe TRBD1 (6 bases). This CDR3 comprises 14 residues. Germline-derived CDR1 and CDR2 are SQVTM and ANQGSEA. V shed 6 bases and J shed 5 bases, with 19 bases lying between them. The CDR3 nucleotides are TGCAGCGTCCCTTCGAGGGGGGGGATGACTGAAGCTTTCTTT. It yields the protein CSVPSRGGMTEAFF.

The V call is TRBV28, the J call TRBJ1-5; D perhaps matches TRBD1 (6 bases). CDR1 and CDR2 (germline): MDHEN, SYDVKM. Trimming shortened V by 5 bases and J by 6 bases, and 14 bases separated the two germline ends. The CDR3 runs to 14 residues. DNA for the CDR3: TGTGCCAGCAGTCCCCAGGGGCTCTCTCAGCCCCAGCATTTT. Residues: CASSPQGLSQPQHF.

The V gene is TRBV4-1, the J gene TRBJ1-1; 8 bases are a match to TRBD1. This CDR3 spans 15 amino acids. CDR1 and CDR2 from the germline V gene are MGHRA and YSYEKL. V trimming: 4 bases; J trimming: 1 base; junction bases outside the gene matches: 5. The CDR3 region has the DNA TGCGCCAGCAGCCCCCGACAGGGGACGAACACTGAAGCTTTCTTT. Protein sequence: CASSPRQGTNTEAFF.

This clone was seen only once. V is TRBV7-7 and J is TRBJ2-1, with a weak D call TRBD2 (5 bases). Germline loops: CDR1 SSHAT, CDR2 FNYEAQ (reference sequence). This CDR3 region has 12 residues. Trimming pared 0 bases from V and 9 bases from J, leaving 6 bases between. The DNA of the CDR3 is TGTGCCAGCAGCTTAGCGGGGAGTGAGCAGTTCTTC. Translating it yields CASSLAGSEQFF.

The chain couples TRBV5-5 to TRBJ2-7, with D perhaps matching TRBD2 (5 bases). V shed 4 bases and J shed 2 bases, with 16 bases lying between them. This CDR3 has 15 amino acids. The germline V gene encodes CDR1 SGHKS and CDR2 YYEKEE (reference sequence). CDR3 sequence reads: CASSPAGGRAYEQYF. DNA for the CDR3: TGTGCCAGCAGCCCCGCCGGCGGGCGGGCCTACGAGCAGTACTTC.

The chain has TRBV19 and TRBJ1-3; tentative D call: TRBD1 (6 bases). The ends were cut back, 4 bases at V and 2 bases at J, with 9 bases in the middle. Germline values: CDR1 LNHDA, CDR2 SQIVND (reference sequence). The CDR3 runs to 14 residues. The CDR3 DNA reads TGTGCCAGTAGTACGTCAGGGGCTGGAAACACCATATATTTT. Its protein product is CASSTSGAGNTIYF.

The chain uses TRBV4-3 and TRBJ1-3; D is ambiguous. The V gene lost 0 bases and the J gene lost 12 bases, with 18 bases spanning the gap. The CDR3 has 15 residues. Germline lookup yields CDR1 LGHNA and CDR2 YSLEER. CDR3 amino acids: CASSQDKSLPGDIYF. In DNA, the CDR3 is TGCGCCAGCAGCCAAGATAAAAGCCTTCCTGGGGACATATATTTT.

A few counts support this clone. V gene TRBV7-2 combines with J gene TRBJ1-4; tentatively, D is TRBD1 (5 bases). CDR1 is SGHTA, CDR2 FQGNSA, per germline. The CDR3 runs to 15 residues. Trimming took 3 bases from V and 1 from J, leaving 9 bases between them. CDR3 nucleotide sequence: TGTGCCAGCAGCTTTAGAGGACAAACTAATGAAAAACTGTTTTTT. Residues: CASSFRGQTNEKLFF.

The V and J genes are TRBV6-6 and TRBJ2-5; no reliable D call. The CDR3 covers 13 residues. Germline lookup yields CDR1 MNHNY and CDR2 SVGAGI (reference sequence). The V end lost 5 bases, the J end lost 3 bases, and 10 bases lay between the germline ends. As DNA, the CDR3 is TGTGCCAGCAGTCCCCGGATAGAAGAGACCCAGTACTTC. Translated, it gives CASSPRIEETQYF.

The J gene is TRBJ2-1, the V gene TRBV5-1, with 7 bases aligning to TRBD1. V lost 4 bases and J lost 2; bases outside the gene matches: 9. The CDR3 runs to 16 residues. Per germline, CDR1 SGHRS and CDR2 YFSETQ. The CDR3 region is CASSLRTGDPYNEQFF. The CDR3 DNA follows: TGCGCCAGCAGCCTAAGAACAGGGGATCCCTACAATGAGCAGTTCTTC. The variable domain in full, completed from reference TRBV5-1 and TRBJ2-1, reads KAGVTQTPRYLIKTRGQQVTLSCSPISGHRSVSWYQQTPGQGLQFLFEYFSETQRNKGNFPGRFSGRQFSNSRSEMNVSTLELGDSALYLCASSLRTGDPYNEQFFGPGTRLTVL.

This chain uses TRBV4-2 with TRBJ2-2, with D uncertain. The V and J ends lost 4 bases and 6 bases respectively, with 15 bases between them. CDR1 and CDR2 (germline): LGHNA, YNFKEQ. The CDR3 has 15 amino acids. CDR3 protein: CASSLNPDLAGELFF. For the CDR3, the DNA is TGTGCCAGCAGCCTTAACCCGGATTTGGCCGGGGAGCTGTTTTTT.

The chain uses TRBV19 and TRBJ2-7; 13 bases are shared with TRBD2. This CDR3 spans 16 amino acids. Unmatched junction bases numbered 2, after V lost 3 bases and J lost 0 bases. The germline gives CDR1 LNHDA, CDR2 SQIVND (reference sequence). CDR3 DNA sequence: TGTGCCAGTAGTATGGGACTAGCGGGGTCCTCCTACGAGCAGTACTTC. This gives the protein CASSMGLAGSSYEQYF.

The chain carries TRBV7-9 and TRBJ1-2; D is possibly TRBD1 (5 bases). The CDR3 is 13 amino acids. V was pared by 3 bases and J by 7 bases, with 12 bases between. CDR1 SEHNR and CDR2 FQNEAQ come from the germline V gene (reference sequence). This CDR3 reads CASSLDRGRGYTF. CDR3 in DNA: TGTGCCAGCAGCTTGGATAGGGGACGTGGCTACACCTTC.

V usage is TRBV6-5 and J usage is TRBJ1-6; TRBD1 aligns across 10 bases. V lost 5 bases to trimming and J lost 7 bases; unmatched junction nucleotides: 2. The CDR3 is 14 residues long. Per the germline V gene, CDR1 is MNHEY and CDR2 is SVGAGI. CDR3 DNA sequence: TGTGCCAGCAGTCGGACAGGGGGGAATTCACCCCTCCACTTT. Its protein product is CASSRTGGNSPLHF.